The 24 T cell receptor beta chains presented below share a single source sample, sequenced in a study of read filtering for tumor transcriptome and immune sequencing. This library used roughly 400 ng RNA and molecular barcoded adaptors spanning alpha/delta and beta/gamma chains. TCRdb passed the reads through MiXCR, listing each CDR3 protein once. The table has tens of thousands of distinct CDR3 sequences, roughly 19% seen once. Sequencing was done on a sample of a population of CD138-negative cells sorted from bone marrow. These receptor sequences come from a donor aged 40 or over with multiple myeloma.

The chain uses TRBV19 and TRBJ1-2, with D perhaps TRBD1 (5 bases). The CDR3 runs to 13 residues. V lost 7 bases to trimming and J lost 7 bases, with 16 bases between them. CDR1 is LNHDA, CDR2 SQIVND, per germline (reference sequence). The DNA of the CDR3 is TGTGCCAGTATCCCCCGGCAGGGTGGTGGCTACACCTTC. Its translation: CASIPRQGGGYTF.

Ten or more counts support this clonotype. The chain is built from TRBV12-3 or TRBV12-4 and TRBJ2-7; 8 nucleotides line up with TRBD2. CDR3 size: 14 residues. J lost 5 bases, V lost 6 bases, and 9 bases had no gene match. CDR3 sequence (DNA): TGTGCCAGCAGCTCCGGGGGGGGGGCTAACGAGCAGTACTTC. This codes for CASSSGGGANEQYF.

This clonotype was seen at least ten times. The chain couples TRBV5-1 to TRBJ1-1; D unclear. CDR3 length equals 15 residues. V lost 0 bases to trimming and J lost 0 bases, with 9 bases between them. Germline V lookup: CDR1 SGHRS, CDR2 YFSETQ. CDR3 bases: TGCGCCAGCAGCTTGGCCGTTTCGGTGAACACTGAAGCTTTCTTT. It codes for CASSLAVSVNTEAFF.

The sample holds many counts of this clonotype. The chain couples TRBV29-1 to TRBJ1-1; no clear D gene. Trimming cost V 7 bases and J 0 bases, with 12 bases left between them. The germline gives CDR1 SQVTM, CDR2 ANQGSEA. The CDR3 runs 13 residues. CDR3: CSAQRELNTEAFF. The CDR3 nucleotides are TGCAGCGCACAGCGGGAGTTGAACACTGAAGCTTTCTTT. Together with reference TRBV29-1 and TRBJ1-1, the CDR3 gives the full variable domain: SAVISQKPSRDICQRGTSLTIQCQVDSQVTMMFWYRQQPGQSLTLIATANQGSEATYESGFVIDKFPISRPNLTFSTLTVSNMSPEDSSIYLCSAQRELNTEAFFGQGTRLTVV.

This clonotype was detected ten times or more. The V call is TRBV5-1, the J call TRBJ1-1, with 9 bases identical to TRBD1. The V gene end was trimmed by 3 bases and the J gene end by 7 bases; junction bases not matched to a gene: 7. The germline gives CDR1 SGHRS, CDR2 YFSETQ. CDR3 length equals 14 residues. This CDR3 reads CASSWGQGEDEAFF. The CDR3 DNA reads TGCGCCAGCAGCTGGGGACAGGGCGAGGATGAAGCTTTCTTT.

Comment on this clonotype: Being one base from a much bigger clone, this may be a read error. J is TRBJ2-7 and V is TRBV11-2; possibly TRBD2 for D (5 bases). CDR1 and CDR2 from the germline V gene are SGHAT and FQNNGV. The CDR3 contains 13 residues. CDR3 DNA sequence: TGTGCCAGCAACTTAATAAGCGGCTACGAGCAGTACTTC. Amino acids: CASNLISGYEQYF.

This clonotype was picked up many times. The rearrangement links TRBV29-1 to TRBJ1-1, with 7 positions matching TRBD1. The germline V gene encodes CDR1 SQVTM and CDR2 ANQGSEA. There are 13 residues in the CDR3. Unmatched junction bases numbered 3, after V lost 4 bases and J lost 1 base. The CDR3 DNA follows: TGCAGCGTTGCCGGGACAGCGAACACTGAAGCTTTCTTT. Amino acids: CSVAGTANTEAFF.

This clonotype appeared many times. The V call is TRBV7-2, the J call TRBJ2-1; 7 bases are shared with TRBD1. The length of the CDR3 is 13 residues. CDR1 is SGHTA, CDR2 FQGNSA, per germline. V lost 5 bases, J lost 9 bases, and 7 bases stayed unmatched. The CDR3 protein is CASSVDRETEQFF. The CDR3 DNA sequence: TGTGCCAGCAGCGTCGACAGGGAGACTGAGCAGTTCTTC.

The table lists this clonotype with many counts. The DNA of the CDR3 is TGTGCCACACAGGGGAGCACAGATACGCAGTATTTT. Translated, it gives CATQGSTDTQYF. The chain uses TRBV19 and TRBJ2-3; 7 bases align to TRBD1. Looked up from germline, CDR1 is LNHDA and CDR2 is SQIVND (reference sequence). The CDR3 runs 12 residues. V shed 10 bases and J 0 bases; nucleotides not matched to a gene: 1. The whole variable domain, remainder taken from reference TRBV19 and TRBJ2-3, is DGGITQSPKYLFRKEGQNVTLSCEQNLNHDAMYWYRQDPGQGLRLIYYSQIVNDFQKGDIAEGYSVSREKKESFPLTVTSAQKNPTAFYLCATQGSTDTQYFGPGTRLTVL.

At least ten counts were recorded for this clonotype. The chain carries TRBV25-1 and TRBJ2-7; D uncertain. Germline values: CDR1 MGHDK, CDR2 SYGVNS. This CDR3 comprises 11 residues. Trimming removed 2 bases at V and 7 bases at J, with 6 bases between. Here the CDR3 reads CASSELAEQYF. The CDR3 DNA sequence: TGTGCCAGCAGTGAACTCGCTGAGCAGTACTTC.

This clonotype has ten or more counts. This CDR3 is CASSLDRGQGEQFF. CDR3 sequence (DNA): TGTGCCAGCAGTTTGGACAGGGGGCAGGGTGAGCAGTTCTTC. The gene calls are TRBV28 and TRBJ2-1; 11 nucleotides match TRBD1. Germline loops: CDR1 MDHEN, CDR2 SYDVKM. The J segment lost 9 bases and the V segment lost 3 bases, leaving 4 bases of the junction unmatched. This CDR3 has 14 amino acids. Full variable domain (rest looked up from reference TRBV28 and TRBJ2-1): DVKVTQSSRYLVKRTGEKVFLECVQDMDHENMFWYRQDPGLGLRLIYFSYDVKMKEKGDIPEGYSVSREKKERFSLILESASTNQTSMYLCASSLDRGQGEQFFGPGTRLTVL.

This clonotype was seen at least ten times. This chain connects TRBV29-1 to TRBJ2-5; 15 bases match TRBD2. CDR3 length equals 16 residues. CDR1 is SQVTM, CDR2 ANQGSEA, per germline. V gave up 5 bases and J gave up 4 bases; unmatched junction bases: 8. This CDR3 reads CSVCGLAGGPGETQYF. CDR3 in DNA: TGCAGCGTTTGTGGACTAGCGGGAGGGCCGGGAGAGACCCAGTACTTC.

The DNA for the CDR3 is TGCAGTGCTAGAGATCCTGGGGGACGAAGAGATGGAAACACCATATATTTT. It translates to CSARDPGGRRDGNTIYF. V gene TRBV20-1 combines with J gene TRBJ1-3; TRBD1 might be the D (5 bases). V lost 0 bases to trimming and J lost 3 bases, with 18 bases between them. Germline V lookup: CDR1 DFQATT, CDR2 SNEGSKA (reference sequence). The CDR3 is 17 residues long.

About this clonotype itself: A single base is all that separates this from a far larger clone, so a read error is likely. V usage is TRBV6-1 and J usage is TRBJ2-1, with D possibly being TRBD2 (5 bases). V lost 6 bases and J lost 6, with 15 bases in between. The CDR3 spans 14 residues. Germline lookup yields CDR1 MNHNS and CDR2 SASEGT. This chain's CDR3 is CASRFPGTGNEQFF. The CDR3 coding sequence is TGTGCCAGCAGATTTCCGGGAACTGGCAATGAGCAGTTCTTC.

The chain recombines TRBV25-1 with TRBJ2-3, with 10 positions matching TRBD2. J was trimmed by 0 bases and V by 5 bases; bases with no gene match: 8. Per the germline V gene, CDR1 is MGHDK and CDR2 is SYGVNS. The CDR3 consists of 17 residues. CDR3 nucleotides: TGTGCCAGCAGTCGGGGACTAGCGTCACCTAGCACAGATACGCAGTATTTT. This encodes CASSRGLASPSTDTQYF.

Concerning this clonotype itself: It differs at one base from a far larger clone, so likely a read error. The rearrangement joins TRBV28 to TRBJ2-1; 12 bases match TRBD2. The CDR3 consists of 17 residues. In germline, CDR1 is MDHEN, CDR2 SYDVKM. Written as DNA, the CDR3 is TGTGCCAGCAGCCTAGCGGGAGGGGGTAGCTCCTACGATGAGCAGTTCTTC. It encodes CASSLAGGGSSYDEQFF.

This clonotype was picked up one time. The chain combines TRBV5-8 with TRBJ1-5; D is ambiguous. Germline-derived CDR1 and CDR2 are SGHTS and YDEGEE. This CDR3 is built from 12 residues. The ends were cut back, 2 bases at V and 5 bases at J, with 5 bases in the middle. CDR3 bases: TGTGCCAGCAGCTTTGTGGATCAGCCCCAGCATTTT. This encodes CASSFVDQPQHF.

Points on this clonotype: A much larger clone differs from this one at a single base, so this may be a read error. The chain joins TRBV20-1 to TRBJ2-7; D unresolved. V lost 3 bases and J lost 0, with 9 bases in between. Germline assignment: CDR1 DFQATT and CDR2 SNEGSKA (reference sequence). This CDR3 has 13 residues. The DNA of the CDR3 is TGCAGTGCTAGGAGTGAAAGCTCCTACGAGCAGTACTTC. It encodes CSARSESSYEQYF.

This clonotype was counted at least ten times. The genes are TRBV19 and TRBJ1-5, with 9 positions matching TRBD1. J gave up 1 base and V 8 bases, and 6 bases lay outside the gene matches. This CDR3 comprises 15 residues. From germline, CDR1 is LNHDA and CDR2 SQIVND (reference sequence). CDR3 region: CASSTGTGSNQPQHF. The CDR3 DNA is TGTGCCAGTTCAACCGGGACAGGGAGCAATCAGCCCCAGCATTTT. The full variable domain, completed using reference TRBV19 and TRBJ1-5, is DGGITQSPKYLFRKEGQNVTLSCEQNLNHDAMYWYRQDPGQGLRLIYYSQIVNDFQKGDIAEGYSVSREKKESFPLTVTSAQKNPTAFYLCASSTGTGSNQPQHFGDGTRLSIL.

The table lists this clonotype with many counts. The DNA of the CDR3 is TGCAGTGCTCCCAGGGGCAGGGTGAACACTGAAGCTTTCTTT. It yields the protein CSAPRGRVNTEAFF. The chain joins TRBV20-1 to TRBJ1-1, with a tentative D call TRBD1 (6 bases). V lost 5 bases and J lost 0, with 13 bases in between. The CDR3 spans 14 residues. The germline V gene encodes CDR1 DFQATT and CDR2 SNEGSKA (reference sequence).

On this clonotype: A read error may explain this, as a much larger clone is one base away. The chain joins TRBV20-1 to TRBJ2-1; TRBD2 agrees at 13 bases. CDR3 length: 14 amino acids. Germline V gene sequence: CDR1 DFQATT, CDR2 SNEGSKA (reference sequence). The CDR3 bases are TGCAGTGCTAGGGGTGGACTAGCGGGGGTCCGGCCGTCCTTC. Its protein is CSARGGLAGVRPSF.

To note about this clonotype: The junction does not match germline at one end; this may be a read error. The chain carries TRBV5-1 and TRBJ2-2; possible D gene TRBD2, 5 bases. This CDR3 is built from 11 residues. CDR1 SGHRS and CDR2 YFSETQ come from the germline V gene. The CDR3 sequence is CASRNTGELVF. The CDR3 DNA reads as TGCGCCAGCAGGAACACCGGGGAGCTGGTTTTT.

This clonotype appeared many times. V gene TRBV3-1 combines with J gene TRBJ2-1; 10 nucleotides agree with TRBD1. After removal of 4 bases from V and 1 base from J, the junction contained 4 bases not matched to a gene. Germline V CDR1 and CDR2: LGHDT, YNNKEL (reference sequence). This CDR3 is built from 16 residues. This CDR3 reads CASSPRQGASYNEQFF. For the CDR3, the DNA is TGTGCCAGCAGCCCCAGACAGGGGGCATCCTACAATGAGCAGTTCTTC.

This clonotype was counted many times. The chain uses TRBV4-2 and TRBJ1-1; 9 bases align to TRBD1. V was clipped by 5 bases and J by 1 base; unmatched bases: 5. This CDR3 comprises 15 residues. Looked up from germline, CDR1 is LGHNA and CDR2 is YNFKEQ. CDR3 DNA: TGTGCCAGCAGCACCCACAGGGGGCAGAACACTGAAGCTTTCTTT. Its protein is CASSTHRGQNTEAFF.